Following are 29 T cell receptor beta chains from one sample sequenced in a study of cytomegalovirus exposure and HLA in healthy donors. Sequencing used immunoSEQ multiplex PCR; TCRdb keeps in-frame clones, though not all of them. The data show approximately 57,000 clones, more than 85% seen once. Material: PBMCs. These receptor sequences come from a woman under 30 in good health and CMV-seronegative.

This chain connects TRBV4-3 to TRBJ1-5, with 8 bases aligning to TRBD1. The germline gives CDR1 LGHNA, CDR2 YSLEER. This CDR3 is 15 amino acids long. The V and J ends lost 3 bases and 4 bases, in that order; junction bases with no gene match: 5. CDR3 DNA sequence: TGCGCCAGCAGCCAGACGGACAGGGAAAATCAGCCCCAGCATTTT. Residues: CASSQTDRENQPQHF.

This sequence joins TRBV18 and TRBJ1-1; 7 bases are a match to TRBD1. Trimming cost V 1 base and J 8 bases; bases outside gene matches: 1. CDR3 size: 12 residues. Germline V gene data show CDR1 as KGHSH and CDR2 as LQKENI. This CDR3 reads CASSPQDREAFF. The CDR3 DNA is TGTGCCAGCTCACCACAGGACAGGGAAGCTTTCTTT.

The chain uses TRBV5-1 and TRBJ2-7; possibly TRBD2 for D (5 bases). Germline values: CDR1 SGHRS, CDR2 YFSETQ. Trimming pared 0 bases from V and 0 bases from J, leaving 7 bases between. The CDR3 runs to 14 residues. The CDR3 reads CASSLEGSSYEQYF. In nucleotides, the CDR3 is TGCGCCAGCAGCTTGGAAGGGAGCTCCTACGAGCAGTACTTC.

This sequence joins TRBV11-3 and TRBJ2-3; tentative D call: TRBD2 (6 bases). V shed 6 bases and J shed 8 bases, with 12 bases lying between them. The CDR3 runs to 12 residues. Germline loops: CDR1 SGHNT, CDR2 YENEEA. CDR3 coding DNA: TGTGCCAGCAGTCAGACTAGAGGTACGCAGTATTTT. Translation: CASSQTRGTQYF.

The gene calls are TRBV6-1 and TRBJ1-5; TRBD1 matches 10 bases. From germline, CDR1 is MNHNS and CDR2 SASEGT. V dropped 4 bases and J dropped 6; count of bases not matched to a gene: 18. This CDR3 is 19 amino acids long. The chain's CDR3 is CASSGGGLVGGQGVQPQHF. DNA for the CDR3: TGTGCCAGCAGTGGAGGGGGTCTTGTCGGAGGACAGGGGGTTCAGCCCCAGCATTTT.

J is TRBJ1-2 and V is TRBV14; perhaps TRBD1 as D (5 bases). Deletions cut 0 bases from V and 4 bases from J, with 9 bases between. In germline, CDR1 is SGHDN, CDR2 FVKESK. The CDR3 sequence is 14 residues long. CDR3 nucleotide sequence: TGTGCCAGCAGCCAAGAAACGGGGGGCTATGGCTACACCTTC. This sequence encodes CASSQETGGYGYTF.

The rearrangement links TRBV28 to TRBJ1-2; D may be TRBD1 (5 bases). Germline CDR1 is MDHEN and CDR2 is SYDVKM. Trimming removed 6 bases at V and 5 bases at J, with 16 bases between. The CDR3 is 14 amino acids. Here the CDR3 DNA reads TGTGCCAGCAGCCTCTCGGGGGAGGGGTATGGCTACACCTTC. It codes for CASSLSGEGYGYTF.

V is TRBV5-1 and J is TRBJ1-3; 9 bases are a match to TRBD1. With 1 base clipped from V and 0 bases from J, the junction kept 2 bases outside the gene matches. This CDR3 comprises 16 residues. Looked up from germline, CDR1 is SGHRS and CDR2 is YFSETQ. Here the CDR3 reads CASSLKGQGSGNTIYF. CDR3 nucleotide sequence: TGCGCCAGCAGCTTGAAGGGACAGGGCTCTGGAAACACCATATATTTT.

This rearrangement joins TRBV10-2 to TRBJ2-7; maybe TRBD1 (5 bases). V was shortened by 6 bases and J by 2 bases, with 17 bases between the two germline ends. Per germline, CDR1 WSHSY and CDR2 SAAADI. This CDR3 has 15 residues. CDR3 nucleotide sequence: TGCGCCAGCAGCCCTTGGGGCACGGAAGCCTACGAGCAGTACGTC. Its protein is CASSPWGTEAYEQYV.

The rearrangement joins TRBV18 to TRBJ2-2; possibly TRBD2 for D (5 bases). The V and J ends lost 1 base and 6 bases respectively, with 9 bases between them. The CDR3 is 14 residues long. Germline V gene lookup returns CDR1 KGHSH and CDR2 LQKENI. This chain's CDR3 is CASSPLEGAGELFF. CDR3 bases: TGTGCCAGCTCACCACTAGAGGGCGCCGGGGAGCTGTTTTTT.

The chain employs TRBV19 and TRBJ2-5; 9 bases agree with TRBD2. CDR3 size: 18 residues. Germline loops: CDR1 LNHDA, CDR2 SQIVND (reference sequence). With 5 bases clipped from V and 1 base from J, the junction kept 14 bases outside the gene matches. In nucleotides, the CDR3 is TGTGCCAGTAGTTCTCGGCGCTCGCGGGGGGGAACCCAAGAGACCCAGTACTTC. It codes for CASSSRRSRGGTQETQYF. Filled out from reference TRBV19 and TRBJ2-5, the complete variable domain reads DGGITQSPKYLFRKEGQNVTLSCEQNLNHDAMYWYRQDPGQGLRLIYYSQIVNDFQKGDIAEGYSVSREKKESFPLTVTSAQKNPTAFYLCASSSRRSRGGTQETQYFGPGTRLLVL.

The J gene is TRBJ1-5, the V gene TRBV28, with 8 bases that match TRBD1. CDR3 length: 14 residues. The trim removed 6 bases at V and 5 bases at J, leaving 6 bases unmatched. The germline CDR1 and CDR2 sequences are MDHEN and SYDVKM. The CDR3 here is CASSLGQVYQPQHF. For the CDR3, the DNA is TGTGCCAGCAGCCTGGGACAGGTTTATCAGCCCCAGCATTTT.

The rearrangement links TRBV15 to TRBJ2-7; D is unresolved. This CDR3 contains 14 residues. V lost 2 bases and J lost 2, with 10 bases in between. Germline CDR1 is LNHNV and CDR2 is YYDKDF (reference sequence). The chain's CDR3 is CATSRFDTPYEQYF. CDR3 bases: TGTGCCACCAGCAGATTCGACACCCCCTACGAGCAGTACTTC.

V gene TRBV25-1 combines with J gene TRBJ2-1; 8 nucleotides line up with TRBD2. The CDR3 consists of 16 residues. CDR1 MGHDK and CDR2 SYGVNS come from the germline V gene. Losses at the gene ends were 5 bases for V and 6 bases for J; bases not matched to a gene: 12. CDR3 DNA sequence: TGTGCCAGCAGTATCCGGCGGGGACTAGTCTCCAATGAGCAGTTCTTC. Protein product: CASSIRRGLVSNEQFF.

This rearrangement joins TRBV21-1 to TRBJ1-2. TRBV21-1 is a documented pseudogene. The CDR3 runs to 14 residues. The CDR3 sequence is CASSNCFRDWGYTF. CDR3 DNA sequence: TGTGCCAGCAGCAACTGTTTTCGGGATTGGGGCTACACCTTC.

The chain couples TRBV7-2 to TRBJ1-1; no definite D call. Germline CDR1 is SGHTA and CDR2 is FQGNSA. Trimming shortened V by 0 bases and J by 7 bases, and 9 bases separated the two germline ends. The CDR3 is 13 amino acids. The CDR3 DNA sequence: TGTGCCAGCAGCTTAGCGCTACGGAGTGAAGCTTTCTTT. The encoded protein is CASSLALRSEAFF.

The chain couples TRBV20-1 to TRBJ1-1; D gene uncertain. There are 11 residues in the CDR3. Germline V gene lookup returns CDR1 DFQATT and CDR2 SNEGSKA (reference sequence). Trimming took off 1 base at V and 6 bases at J, with 6 bases between the two ends. CDR3 sequence (DNA): TGCAGTGCTAGAGCGGGTTCTGAAGCTTTCTTT. The encoded protein is CSARAGSEAFF.

The gene calls are TRBV27 and TRBJ1-2, with 8 bases fitting TRBD1. Per germline, CDR1 MNHEY and CDR2 SMNVEV (reference sequence). CDR3 length: 13 amino acids. Losses at the gene ends were 7 bases for V and 6 bases for J; bases not matched to a gene: 7. The CDR3 sequence: CASTSGGQDGYTF. CDR3 DNA sequence: TGTGCCAGCACTTCAGGGGGCCAGGATGGCTACACCTTC.

The chain joins TRBV2 to TRBJ2-7; D might be TRBD1 (5 bases). This CDR3 comprises 13 residues. The germline V and J ends were trimmed by 4 bases and 4 bases, with 11 bases remaining between them. Germline V lookup: CDR1 SNHLY, CDR2 FYNNEI. The CDR3 is CASSVDSLYEQYF. The CDR3 bases are TGTGCCAGCAGTGTCGACAGCCTATACGAGCAGTACTTC.

In this sample, this clone turned up once. The V gene is TRBV6-6, the J gene TRBJ1-1; D is unclear. Germline V lookup: CDR1 MNHNY, CDR2 SVGAGI (reference sequence). The CDR3 covers 14 residues. V dropped 8 bases and J dropped 1 base, with 14 bases sitting between them. The CDR3 DNA is TGTGCCAGCGGATGGAGGGAGGGGAACACTGAAGCTTTCTTT. Protein: CASGWREGNTEAFF.

CDR3 residues: CASSGLIAPEQFF. The CDR3 nucleotides read TGTGCCAGCAGCGGGCTAATAGCCCCTGAGCAGTTCTTC. The chain employs TRBV9 and TRBJ2-1; D remains unclear. Trimming pared 3 bases from V and 9 bases from J, leaving 13 bases between. Looked up from germline, CDR1 is SGDLS and CDR2 is YYNGEE. The length of the CDR3 is 13 residues.

This clone is labeled medium-sized. The chain carries TRBV5-6 and TRBJ1-2; 8 bases align to TRBD1. V was clipped by 0 bases and J by 2 bases; unmatched bases: 9. The CDR3 consists of 17 residues. Germline CDR1 is SGHDT and CDR2 is YYEEEE. The CDR3 region is CASSLGETGVMNYGYTF. The CDR3 DNA is TGTGCCAGCAGCTTGGGTGAGACAGGGGTGATGAACTATGGCTACACCTTC.

The chain's CDR3 is CASRDRGTGELFF. The CDR3, as DNA: TGTGCCAGTAGAGACAGGGGGACCGGGGAGCTGTTTTTT. J is TRBJ2-2 and V is TRBV19; 9 bases are shared with TRBD1. CDR3 length: 13 residues. Germline values: CDR1 LNHDA, CDR2 SQIVND (reference sequence). V lost 6 bases, J lost 5 bases, and 1 base stayed unmatched.

In DNA form, the CDR3 reads TGTGCCAGCAGCAGACAGGGTTACACTGAAGCTTTCTTT. Translation: CASSRQGYTEAFF. V gene TRBV6-5 combines with J gene TRBJ1-1, with 7 bases matching TRBD1. V trimming: 6 bases; J trimming: 3 bases; junction bases outside the gene matches: 4. Germline V CDR1 and CDR2: MNHEY, SVGAGI. The CDR3 totals 13 residues.

The gene calls are TRBV18 and TRBJ1-1; the match to TRBD1 covers 7 bases. V trimming: 1 base; J trimming: 4 bases; junction bases outside the gene matches: 15. Germline CDR1 reads KGHSH; CDR2 reads LQKENI. The CDR3 spans 18 residues. The CDR3 nucleotides read TGTGCCAGCTCACCACTATTAGGTCGTGGAAGGGGGCGCACTGAAGCTTTCTTT. Its protein product is CASSPLLGRGRGRTEAFF.

V and J are TRBV5-6 and TRBJ2-7; the match to TRBD1 covers 9 bases. Germline CDR1 SGHDT, CDR2 YYEEEE. The CDR3 consists of 14 residues. V lost 4 bases to trimming and J lost 3 bases; unmatched junction nucleotides: 5. The CDR3 coding sequence is TGTGCCAGCAGCCTACAGGGGGCCTACTACGAGCAGTACGTC. It yields the protein CASSLQGAYYEQYV.

The chain uses TRBV7-8 and TRBJ1-1; TRBD1 agrees at 9 bases. The CDR3 is 11 residues long. V shed 5 bases and J 10 bases; nucleotides not matched to a gene: 2. Germline CDR1 reads SGHVS; CDR2 reads FQNEAQ. For the CDR3, the DNA is TGTGCCAGCAGCAAGGGACAGGGAGCTTTCTTT. This encodes CASSKGQGAFF.

The rearrangement uses TRBV9 and TRBJ2-7; 8 bases are a match to TRBD1. The CDR3 runs 15 residues. The ends lost 0 bases at V and 4 bases at J; junction bases unmatched: 6. The V gene's germline CDR1 is SGDLS and CDR2 YYNGEE. CDR3 coding DNA: TGTGCCAGCAGCGTAGCGGGACAGGCTATGTACGAGCAGTACTTC. Residues: CASSVAGQAMYEQYF.

The genes are TRBV9 and TRBJ2-7, with 7 bases lining up with TRBD1. Looked up from germline, CDR1 is SGDLS and CDR2 is YYNGEE. Germline trimming cut 3 bases from V and 0 bases from J; bases unmatched to any gene: 9. The CDR3 sequence is 16 residues long. The CDR3 DNA is TGTGCCAGCAGCGAGAGGACAGGCCGTAACTCCTACGAGCAGTACTTC. It specifies CASSERTGRNSYEQYF. Together with reference TRBV9 and TRBJ2-7, the CDR3 gives the full variable domain: DSGVTQTPKHLITATGQRVTLRCSPRSGDLSVYWYQQSLDQGLQFLIQYYNGEERAKGNILERFSAQQFPDLHSELNLSSLELGDSALYFCASSERTGRNSYEQYFGPGTRLTVT.